These T cell receptor beta chains were read from a single sample in a study of identical twins. In TCRdb, the 5' RACE reads were re-called with MiXCR into one record per CDR3 protein. The profile shows 200,000 to 300,000 distinct CDR3 sequences, roughly a tenth of them singletons. Sequenced input: memory T cells sorted from blood. Receptors were obtained from a man in his fifties in good health. Both conserved end residues are part of each CDR3. A D gene is named only where the DNA matches it firmly. Rows may omit the clone size; those that give it use once, few, many or a size class.

d_gene,v_gene,j_gene,abundance,CDR3aa,CDR3nt
.,TRBV6-1,TRBJ2-3,few,CASREAATDTQYF,TGTGCCAGCAGAGAAGCGGCTACAGATACGCAGTATTTT
.,TRBV20-1,TRBJ2-7,.,CSASRARVDEQYF,TGCAGTGCTAGTAGGGCCCGGGTGGACGAGCAGTACTTC
.,TRBV7-2,TRBJ2-7,many,CASSRRDFSYEQYF,TGTGCCAGCAGCCGACGGGACTTCTCCTACGAGCAGTACTTC
TRBD2,TRBV20-1,TRBJ2-7,.,CSARDPSGSSDEQYF,TGCAGTGCTAGAGATCCGAGCGGGAGTTCCGACGAGCAGTACTTC
TRBD1,TRBV18,TRBJ2-1,.,CASSRPGQGNEQFF,TGTGCCAGCTCCCGACCGGGACAGGGCAATGAGCAGTTCTTC
TRBD2,TRBV19,TRBJ2-4,few,CASSGAGTSPKNIQYF,TGTGCCAGTAGTGGGGCAGGGACTAGCCCCAAAAACATTCAGTACTTC
TRBD2,TRBV9,TRBJ2-1,.,CASSVGAAGAQNEQFF,TGTGCCAGCAGCGTAGGGGCGGCGGGAGCACAGAATGAGCAGTTCTTC
.,TRBV12-3/TRBV12-4,TRBJ1-1,few,CASSSQGNMNTEAFF,TGTGCCAGCAGTTCTCAGGGTAATATGAACACTGAAGCTTTCTTT
TRBD1,TRBV2,TRBJ1-5,.,CASSERDRNQPQHF,TGTGCCAGCAGTGAAAGGGACAGAAATCAGCCCCAGCATTTT
.,TRBV2,TRBJ2-5,.,CASSGADSNQETQYF,TGTGCCAGCAGTGGGGCGGACTCCAACCAAGAGACCCAGTACTTC
.,TRBV6-5,TRBJ1-6,few,CASSYSGTSYNSPLHF,TGTGCCAGCAGTTACTCCGGGACCTCCTATAATTCACCCCTCCACTTT
.,TRBV27,TRBJ2-7,many,CASSLSSLRSYEQYF,TGTGCCAGCAGTTTATCGAGTTTGCGCTCCTACGAGCAGTACTTC
TRBD1,TRBV2,TRBJ2-7,many,CASTDGVLGQSSYEQYF,TGTGCCAGCACCGACGGGGTTTTGGGACAGAGTTCCTACGAGCAGTACTTC
.,TRBV4-2,TRBJ2-5,few,CASSQAMETQYF,TGTGCCAGCAGCCAAGCAATGGAGACCCAGTACTTC
.,TRBV7-2,TRBJ1-2,many,CASSYRQDVGYTF,TGTGCCAGCAGCTACCGGCAGGACGTCGGCTACACCTTC
.,TRBV27,TRBJ2-3,medium-sized,CASSLQGSFTDTQYF,TGTGCCAGCAGTTTACAGGGAAGTTTCACAGATACGCAGTATTTT
.,TRBV11-1,TRBJ2-1,many,CASSLNGQTKHNEQFF,TGTGCCAGCAGCTTAAACGGGCAAACCAAGCACAATGAGCAGTTCTTC